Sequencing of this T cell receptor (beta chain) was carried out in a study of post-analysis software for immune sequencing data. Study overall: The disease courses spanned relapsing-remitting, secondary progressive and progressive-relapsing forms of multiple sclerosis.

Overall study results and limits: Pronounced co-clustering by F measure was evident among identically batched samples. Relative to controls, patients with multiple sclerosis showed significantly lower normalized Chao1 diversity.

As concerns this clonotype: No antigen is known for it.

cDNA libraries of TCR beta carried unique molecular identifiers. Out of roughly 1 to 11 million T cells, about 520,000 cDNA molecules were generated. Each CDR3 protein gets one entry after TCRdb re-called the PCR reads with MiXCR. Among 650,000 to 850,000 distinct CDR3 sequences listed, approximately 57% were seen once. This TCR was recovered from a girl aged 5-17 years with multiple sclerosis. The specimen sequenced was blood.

The chain's CDR3 is CASSYDSTGRNQPQHF. CDR3 coding DNA: TGTGCCAGCAGTTATGACTCTACAGGGCGCAATCAGCCCCAGCATTTT. The chain has TRBV6-5 and TRBJ1-5; TRBD1 is a possible D gene (6 bases). CDR3 size: 16 residues. The V and J ends lost 3 bases and 2 bases respectively, with 14 bases between them. The germline CDR1 and CDR2 sequences are MNHEY and SVGAGI.